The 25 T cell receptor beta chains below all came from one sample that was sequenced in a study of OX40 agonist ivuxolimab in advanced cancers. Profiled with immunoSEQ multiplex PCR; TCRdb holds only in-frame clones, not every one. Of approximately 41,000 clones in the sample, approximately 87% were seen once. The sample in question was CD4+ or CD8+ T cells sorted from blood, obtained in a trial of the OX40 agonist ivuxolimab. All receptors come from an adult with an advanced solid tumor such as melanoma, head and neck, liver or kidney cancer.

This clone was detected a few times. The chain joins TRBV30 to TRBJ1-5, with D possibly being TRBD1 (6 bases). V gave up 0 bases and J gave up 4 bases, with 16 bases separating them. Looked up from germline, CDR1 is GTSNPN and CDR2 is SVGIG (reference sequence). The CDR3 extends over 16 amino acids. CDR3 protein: CAWSVRLGGTNQPQHF. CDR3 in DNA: TGTGCCTGGAGTGTACGCCTCGGGGGGACAAATCAGCCCCAGCATTTT.

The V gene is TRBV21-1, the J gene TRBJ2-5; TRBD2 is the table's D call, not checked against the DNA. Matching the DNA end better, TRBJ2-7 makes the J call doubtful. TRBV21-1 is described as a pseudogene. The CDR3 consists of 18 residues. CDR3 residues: CAYWSGGPIRALGYEQYF. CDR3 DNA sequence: TGTGCCTATTGGTCGGGGGGGCCGATTCGGGCTTTGGGCTACGAGCAGTACTTC.

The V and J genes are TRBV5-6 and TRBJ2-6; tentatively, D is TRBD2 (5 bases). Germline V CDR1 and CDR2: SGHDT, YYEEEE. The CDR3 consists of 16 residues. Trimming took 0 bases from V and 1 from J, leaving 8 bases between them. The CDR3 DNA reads TGTGCCAGCAGCTTGGCCGGAGGATCTGGGGCCAACGTCCTGACTTTC. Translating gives CASSLAGGSGANVLTF. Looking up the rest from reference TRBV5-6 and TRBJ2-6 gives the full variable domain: DAGVTQSPTHLIKTRGQQVTLRCSPKSGHDTVSWYQQALGQGPQFIFQYYEEEERQRGNFPDRFSGHQFPNYSSELNVNALLLGDSALYLCASSLAGGSGANVLTFGAGSRLTVL.

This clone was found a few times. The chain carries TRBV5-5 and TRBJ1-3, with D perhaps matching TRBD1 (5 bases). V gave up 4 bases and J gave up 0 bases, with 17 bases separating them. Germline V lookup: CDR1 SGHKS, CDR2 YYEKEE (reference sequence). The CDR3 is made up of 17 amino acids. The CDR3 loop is CASSRWTPLISGNTIYF. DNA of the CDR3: TGTGCCAGCAGCCGATGGACACCGTTAATCTCTGGAAACACCATATATTTT.

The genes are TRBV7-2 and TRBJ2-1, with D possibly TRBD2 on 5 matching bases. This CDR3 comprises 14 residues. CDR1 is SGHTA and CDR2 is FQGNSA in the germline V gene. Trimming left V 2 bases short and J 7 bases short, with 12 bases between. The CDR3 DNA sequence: TGTGCCAGCAGCTTATGGTGGGAGCTAAATGAGCAGTTCTTC. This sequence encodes CASSLWWELNEQFF. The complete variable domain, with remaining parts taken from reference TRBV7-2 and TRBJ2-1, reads GAGVSQSPSNKVTEKGKDVELRCDPISGHTALYWYRQSLGQGLEFLIYFQGNSAPDKSGLPSDRFSAERTGGSVSTLTIQRTQQEDSAVYLCASSLWWELNEQFFGPGTRLTVL.

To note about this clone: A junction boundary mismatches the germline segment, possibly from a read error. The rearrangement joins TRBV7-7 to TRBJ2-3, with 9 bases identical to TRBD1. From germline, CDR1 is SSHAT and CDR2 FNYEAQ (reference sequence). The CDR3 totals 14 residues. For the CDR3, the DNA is TGTGCTAGCAGTCCCGGGACAGGGAAAGATACGCAGTATTTT. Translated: CASSPGTGKDTQYF.

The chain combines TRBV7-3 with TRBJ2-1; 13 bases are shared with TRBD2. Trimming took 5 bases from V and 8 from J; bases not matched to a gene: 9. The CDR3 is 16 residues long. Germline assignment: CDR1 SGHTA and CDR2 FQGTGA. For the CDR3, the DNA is TGTGCCAGCAGCCTTCGACTAGCGGGAGGTTTGGATGAGCAGTTCTTC. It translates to CASSLRLAGGLDEQFF. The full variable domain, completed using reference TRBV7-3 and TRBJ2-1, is GAGVSQTPSNKVTEKGKYVELRCDPISGHTALYWYRQSLGQGPEFLIYFQGTGAADDSGLPNDRFFAVRPEGSVSTLKIQRTERGDSAVYLCASSLRLAGGLDEQFFGPGTRLTVL.

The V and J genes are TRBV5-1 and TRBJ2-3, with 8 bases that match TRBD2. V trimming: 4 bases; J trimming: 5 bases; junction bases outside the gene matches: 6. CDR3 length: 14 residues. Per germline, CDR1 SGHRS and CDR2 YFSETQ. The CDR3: CASSGGLDLDTQYF. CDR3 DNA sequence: TGCGCCAGCAGCGGGGGACTAGATTTAGATACGCAGTATTTT.

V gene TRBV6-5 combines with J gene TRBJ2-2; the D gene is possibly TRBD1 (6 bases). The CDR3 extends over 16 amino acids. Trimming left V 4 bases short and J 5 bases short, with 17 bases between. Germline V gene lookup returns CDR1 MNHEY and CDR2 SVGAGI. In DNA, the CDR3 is TGTGCCAGCAGTTTTTCACTCAACAGGGAAACCGGGGAGCTGTTTTTT. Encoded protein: CASSFSLNRETGELFF.

CDR3 sequence: CASSPRDPQSRANVLTF. The CDR3 DNA sequence: TGTGCCAGCAGCCCGCGAGACCCACAAAGTCGGGCCAACGTCCTGACTTTC. This sequence joins TRBV7-8 and TRBJ2-6; the D is unclear. The V end was cut by 5 bases, the J end by 5 bases, with 19 bases between. Germline-derived CDR1 and CDR2 are SGHVS and FQNEAQ. The CDR3 has 17 residues.

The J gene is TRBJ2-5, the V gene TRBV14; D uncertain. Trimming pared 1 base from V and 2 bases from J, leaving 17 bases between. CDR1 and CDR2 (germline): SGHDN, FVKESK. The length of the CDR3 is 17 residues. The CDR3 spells CASSQGPLRSAQETQYF. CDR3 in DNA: TGTGCCAGCAGCCAAGGGCCACTTAGGTCAGCGCAAGAGACCCAGTACTTC.

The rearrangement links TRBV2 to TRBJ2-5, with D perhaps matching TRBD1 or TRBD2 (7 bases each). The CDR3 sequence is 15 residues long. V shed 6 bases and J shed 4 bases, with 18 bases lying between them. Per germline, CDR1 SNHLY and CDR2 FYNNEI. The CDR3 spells CASRPRQGGRETQYF. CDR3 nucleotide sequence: TGTGCCAGCAGGCCTAGACAGGGAGGGCGAGAGACCCAGTACTTC. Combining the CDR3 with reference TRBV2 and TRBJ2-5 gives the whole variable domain EPEVTQTPSHQVTQMGQEVILRCVPISNHLYFYWYRQILGQKVEFLVSFYNNEISEKSEIFDDQFSVERPDGSNFTLKIRSTKLEDSAMYFCASRPRQGGRETQYFGPGTRLLVL.

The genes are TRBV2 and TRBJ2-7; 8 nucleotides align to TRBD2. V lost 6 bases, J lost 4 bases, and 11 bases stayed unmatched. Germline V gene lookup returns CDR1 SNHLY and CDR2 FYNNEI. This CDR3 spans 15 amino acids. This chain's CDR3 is CASRSLSGRSYEQYF. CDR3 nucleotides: TGTGCCAGCAGGTCCCTGAGCGGGAGATCGTACGAGCAGTACTTC.

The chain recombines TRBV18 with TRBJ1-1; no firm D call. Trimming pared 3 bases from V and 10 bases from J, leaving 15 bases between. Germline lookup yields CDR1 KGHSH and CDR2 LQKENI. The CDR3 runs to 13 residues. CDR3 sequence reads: CASSPMRAGAAFF. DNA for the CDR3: TGTGCCAGCTCACCGATGCGGGCAGGAGCAGCTTTCTTT.

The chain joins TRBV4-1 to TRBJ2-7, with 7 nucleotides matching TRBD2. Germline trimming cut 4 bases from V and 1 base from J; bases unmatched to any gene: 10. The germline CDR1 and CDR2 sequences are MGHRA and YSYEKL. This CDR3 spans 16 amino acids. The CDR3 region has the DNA TGCGCCAGCAGCCTCGTCGAGACTAGCTCTTCCTACGAGCAGTACTTC. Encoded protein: CASSLVETSSSYEQYF.

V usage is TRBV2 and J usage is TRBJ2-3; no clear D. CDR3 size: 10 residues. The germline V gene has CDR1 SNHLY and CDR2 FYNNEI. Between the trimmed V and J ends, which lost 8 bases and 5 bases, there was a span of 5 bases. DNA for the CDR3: TGTGCCAGCGGCGAAGATACGCAGTATTTT. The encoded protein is CASGEDTQYF.

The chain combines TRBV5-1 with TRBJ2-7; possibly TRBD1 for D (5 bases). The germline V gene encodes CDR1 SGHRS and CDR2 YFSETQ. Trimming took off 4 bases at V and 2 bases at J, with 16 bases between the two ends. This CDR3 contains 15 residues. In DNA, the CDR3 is TGCGCCAGCAGCGTGAAGAGAGACAGCACCTACGAGCAGTACTTC. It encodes CASSVKRDSTYEQYF.

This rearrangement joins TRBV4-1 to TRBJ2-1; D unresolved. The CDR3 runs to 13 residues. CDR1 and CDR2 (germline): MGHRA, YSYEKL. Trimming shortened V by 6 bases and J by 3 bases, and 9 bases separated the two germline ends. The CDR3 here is CASSYDIYNEQFF. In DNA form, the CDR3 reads TGCGCCAGCAGTTACGACATCTACAATGAGCAGTTCTTC.

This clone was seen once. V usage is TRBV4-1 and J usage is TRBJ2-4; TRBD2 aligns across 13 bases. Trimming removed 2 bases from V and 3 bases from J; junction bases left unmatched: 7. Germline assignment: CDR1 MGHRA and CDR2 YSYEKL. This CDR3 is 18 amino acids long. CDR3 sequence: CASSQQLAGGPYKNIQYF. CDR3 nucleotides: TGCGCCAGCAGCCAACAACTAGCGGGAGGGCCTTACAAAAACATTCAGTACTTC.

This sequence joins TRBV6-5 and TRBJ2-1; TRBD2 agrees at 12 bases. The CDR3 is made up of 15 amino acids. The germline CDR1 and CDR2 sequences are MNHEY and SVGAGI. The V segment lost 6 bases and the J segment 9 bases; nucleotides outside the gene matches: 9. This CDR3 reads CASRSLAGGQSEQFF. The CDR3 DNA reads TGTGCCAGCAGAAGTCTAGCGGGGGGGCAGAGTGAGCAGTTCTTC.

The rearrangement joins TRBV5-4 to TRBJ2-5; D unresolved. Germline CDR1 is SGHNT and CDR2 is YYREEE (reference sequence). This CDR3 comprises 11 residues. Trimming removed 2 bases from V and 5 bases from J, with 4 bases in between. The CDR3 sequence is CASSLRETQYF. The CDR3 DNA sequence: TGTGCCAGCAGCTTACGGGAGACCCAGTACTTC.

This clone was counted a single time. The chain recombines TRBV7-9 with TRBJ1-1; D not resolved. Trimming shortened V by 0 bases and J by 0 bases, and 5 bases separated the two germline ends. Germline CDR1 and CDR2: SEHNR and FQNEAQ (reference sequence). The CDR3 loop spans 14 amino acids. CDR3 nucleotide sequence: TGTGCCAGCAGCTTAGCTGCCATGAACACTGAAGCTTTCTTT. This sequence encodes CASSLAAMNTEAFF.

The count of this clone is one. The CDR3 here is CASSPGTETDEQFF. CDR3 nucleotide sequence: TGTGCCAGCTCACCTGGGACAGAGACGGACGAGCAGTTCTTC. The J gene is TRBJ2-1, the V gene TRBV18; 7 bases agree with TRBD1. CDR1 and CDR2 from the germline V gene are KGHSH and LQKENI. The CDR3 has 14 amino acids. V lost 3 bases, J lost 10 bases, and 9 bases stayed unmatched.

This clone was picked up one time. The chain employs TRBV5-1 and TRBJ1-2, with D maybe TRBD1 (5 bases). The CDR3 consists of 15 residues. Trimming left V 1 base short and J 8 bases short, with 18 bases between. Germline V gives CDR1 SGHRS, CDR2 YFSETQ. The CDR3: CASSLRWAGETGYTF. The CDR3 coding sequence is TGCGCCAGCAGCTTGCGTTGGGCGGGGGAGACGGGCTACACCTTC.

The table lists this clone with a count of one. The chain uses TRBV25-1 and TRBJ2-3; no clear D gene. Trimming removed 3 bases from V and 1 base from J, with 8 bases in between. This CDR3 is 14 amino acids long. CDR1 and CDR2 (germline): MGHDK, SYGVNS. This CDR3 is CASSDKRGTDTQYF. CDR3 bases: TGTGCCAGCAGTGATAAACGGGGCACAGATACGCAGTATTTT.